One sample yielded the 13 T cell receptor beta chains listed below, sequenced in a study of shared clonotypes between healthy human individuals. Sequencing used immunoSEQ multiplex PCR; TCRdb keeps in-frame clones, though not all of them. The repertoire holds roughly 2.2 million clones, with 93% as singletons. The sequencing input was naive CD4+ T cells from PBMCs. Subset reported: CD45RA+ positively selected. The receptor set was obtained from a man aged 18 to 29 in good health. Some clones in this sample may be carry-over from other donors' samples.

This chain links TRBV15 with TRBJ1-1; D uncertain. V lost 0 bases, J lost 1 base, and 6 bases lay in between. Germline CDR1 is LNHNV and CDR2 is YYDKDF (reference sequence). The CDR3 consists of 14 residues. The chain's CDR3 is CATSREVRNTEAFF. CDR3 nucleotide sequence: TGTGCCACCAGCAGAGAGGTTAGGAACACTGAAGCTTTCTTT.

The DNA of the CDR3 is TGTGCCAGCAGCCCCGGGCCGGGGACGGTTTCACCCCTCCACTTT. Translation gives CASSPGPGTVSPLHF. The rearrangement uses TRBV7-9 and TRBJ1-6, with D possibly being TRBD1 (5 bases). Germline V lookup: CDR1 SEHNR, CDR2 FQNEAQ (reference sequence). This CDR3 has 15 amino acids. V shed 5 bases and J shed 9 bases, with 17 bases lying between them. Full variable domain (missing parts from reference TRBV7-9 and TRBJ1-6): DTGVSQNPRHKITKRGQNVTFRCDPISEHNRLYWYRQTLGQGPEFLTYFQNEAQLEKSRLLSDRFSAERPKGSFSTLEIQRTEQGDSAMYLCASSPGPGTVSPLHFGNGTRLTVT.

V and J are TRBV2 and TRBJ2-5; tentative D call: TRBD2 (6 bases). Trimming removed 5 bases at V and 2 bases at J, with 12 bases between. The CDR3 covers 14 residues. Germline V gene data show CDR1 as SNHLY and CDR2 as FYNNEI. CDR3 in amino acids: CASSNLAVQETQYF. The CDR3 coding sequence is TGTGCCAGCAGTAACTTAGCGGTACAAGAGACCCAGTACTTC.

This sequence joins TRBV18 and TRBJ2-1; 10 nucleotides align to TRBD2. The germline V gene encodes CDR1 KGHSH and CDR2 LQKENI. The CDR3 contains 16 residues. V lost 3 bases and J lost 4; bases outside the gene matches: 6. The CDR3 spells CASSPQAGGPYNEQFF. The CDR3 DNA is TGTGCCAGCTCACCCCAAGCGGGAGGGCCTTACAATGAGCAGTTCTTC.

This chain uses TRBV6-6 with TRBJ2-3; TRBD2 agrees at 13 bases. Looked up from germline, CDR1 is MNHNY and CDR2 is SVGAGI (reference sequence). The J segment lost 5 bases and the V segment lost 5 bases, leaving 4 bases of the junction unmatched. CDR3 length: 15 residues. CDR3 region: CASSLTSGRRDTQYF. Here the CDR3 DNA reads TGTGCCAGCAGTCTGACTAGCGGGAGGAGAGATACGCAGTATTTT.

The V and J genes are TRBV10-3 and TRBJ1-5; D perhaps matches TRBD1 (5 bases). CDR3 length: 14 amino acids. CDR1 is ENHRY and CDR2 is SYGVKD in the germline V gene. V was trimmed by 3 bases and J by 5 bases, leaving 11 bases between them. The CDR3 sequence is CAISDVGVDQPQHF. The CDR3 DNA sequence: TGTGCCATCAGTGATGTGGGGGTGGATCAGCCCCAGCATTTT.

This clone was observed a single time. The chain recombines TRBV6-6 with TRBJ1-4; TRBD1 matches at 8 bases. V was clipped by 5 bases and J by 1 base; unmatched bases: 0. The germline V gene encodes CDR1 MNHNY and CDR2 SVGAGI (reference sequence). This CDR3 contains 14 residues. CDR3 DNA: TGTGCCAGCAGTGACAGGGGAACTAATGAAAAACTGTTTTTT. Its translation is CASSDRGTNEKLFF.

As for this clone: The junction shows a germline mismatch at one end, possibly a read error. The CDR3 sequence: CASSREYQETQYF. For the CDR3, the DNA is TGTGCCAGTAGTCGGGAGTACCAGGAGACCCAGTACTTC. V is TRBV19 and J is TRBJ2-5; weak D call: TRBD2 (6 bases). CDR3 length: 13 amino acids. Per the germline V gene, CDR1 is LNHDA and CDR2 is SQIVND (reference sequence).

This clone was detected only once. The chain joins TRBV6-1 to TRBJ2-7; 14 bases are shared with TRBD2. The CDR3 is 16 amino acids. Germline V gene sequence: CDR1 MNHNS, CDR2 SASEGT. After removal of 4 bases from V and 4 bases from J, the junction contained 6 bases not matched to a gene. The CDR3 DNA reads as TGTGCCAGCAGTGCCGGGACTAGCGGGAGAGTGTACGAGCAGTACTTC. This codes for CASSAGTSGRVYEQYF.

V gene TRBV6-5 combines with J gene TRBJ2-7; 7 bases agree with TRBD1. The CDR3 runs to 14 residues. Germline trimming cut 7 bases from V and 2 bases from J; bases unmatched to any gene: 8. CDR1 is MNHEY and CDR2 is SVGAGI in the germline V gene. The CDR3 region has the DNA TGTGCCAGCACCGAGACAGGGTTCACCTACGAGCAGTACTTC. Translation gives CASTETGFTYEQYF.

V usage is TRBV10-2 and J usage is TRBJ2-3; 7 nucleotides align to TRBD1. The germline CDR1 and CDR2 sequences are WSHSY and SAAADI. CDR3 size: 15 residues. The ends lost 4 bases at V and 2 bases at J; junction bases unmatched: 6. DNA for the CDR3: TGCGCCAGCAGTGCTCGACAGGGCCTCACAGATACGCAGTATTTT. It codes for CASSARQGLTDTQYF.

This clone was seen a few times. The rearrangement joins TRBV15 to TRBJ1-1; no clear D gene. This CDR3 has 13 residues. V lost 1 base to trimming and J lost 4 bases, with 7 bases between them. Germline V gene lookup returns CDR1 LNHNV and CDR2 YYDKDF (reference sequence). For the CDR3, the DNA is TGTGCCACCAGCAGAGGGCTTGGCACTGAAGCTTTCTTT. It codes for CATSRGLGTEAFF.

Comments on this clone: The sample contains more than one DNA sequence encoding this CDR3. The rearrangement links TRBV7-9 to TRBJ1-4; D is undetermined. This CDR3 comprises 11 residues. The germline gives CDR1 SEHNR, CDR2 FQNEAQ (reference sequence). V was clipped by 3 bases and J by 8 bases, with 4 bases between them. CDR3 nucleotide sequence: TGTGCCAGCAGCTTCTCCGAAAAACTGTTTTTT. Translation gives CASSFSEKLFF.